This T cell receptor (beta chain) was profiled in a study of shared clonotypes between healthy human individuals. As to this clone: Its antigen is not identified.

Study-level points and caveats: The expectation was that sequencing depth would affect clonotype sharing among donors.

TCRdb keeps only in-frame clones here, not all; method: immunoSEQ multiplex PCR. The sample records about 1 million clones, approximately 76% being singletons. Trimming cost V 5 bases and J 5 bases; bases outside gene matches: 9. In germline, CDR1 is MNHEY, CDR2 SMNVEV (reference sequence). This CDR3 spans 16 amino acids. This chain joins TRBV27 and TRBJ1-1, with TRBD1 matching 12 bases. This receptor was obtained from a man between 18 and 35 years old in good health. Sequences were obtained from memory CD4+ T cells sorted from blood. The subset: CD45RA-negative fraction. CDR3 sequence (DNA): TGTGCCAGCAGTCACCGGGGACAGGGGGCTTGGACTGAAGCTTTCTTT. Its protein product is CASSHRGQGAWTEAFF.